Listed here are 11 T cell receptor beta chains from one sample, sequenced in a study of blood T cell repertoires in COVID-19. Method: immunoSEQ multiplex PCR; TCRdb's copy keeps in-frame clones and lacks some. The sample has 150,000 to 200,000 clones, 70% to 90% seen once. The sequenced material came from PBMCs or T cells enriched from blood (not recorded which). The receptor set was obtained from a woman aged 45-65 years who had recovered from COVID-19.

The chain combines TRBV12-3 or TRBV12-4 with TRBJ2-7; no reliable D call. Trimming removed 3 bases from V and 5 bases from J, with 11 bases in between. The CDR3 loop spans 13 amino acids. The CDR3 sequence is CASSFLMADEQYF. As DNA, the CDR3 is TGTGCCAGCAGTTTTCTTATGGCAGACGAGCAGTACTTC.

J is TRBJ2-3 and V is TRBV3-1 (or the pseudogene TRBV3-2), with 11 bases matching TRBD2. Germline values: CDR1 LGHDT, CDR2 YNNKEL (reference sequence). Germline trimming cut 0 bases from V and 0 bases from J; bases unmatched to any gene: 5. CDR3 size: 18 residues. DNA for the CDR3: TGTGCCAGCAGCCAAGATAGCGGGGGGGCCCGAAGCACAGATACGCAGTATTTT. Amino acid sequence: CASSQDSGGARSTDTQYF.

This chain links TRBV6-5 with TRBJ1-5; 7 positions match TRBD1. Per the germline V gene, CDR1 is MNHEY and CDR2 is SVGAGI. The CDR3 has 15 amino acids. Trimming removed 8 bases from V and 0 bases from J; junction bases left unmatched: 7. CDR3 sequence (DNA): TGTGCCAGCTGCCAGGACAGGACTAGCAATCAGCCCCAGCATTTT. Protein: CASCQDRTSNQPQHF.

The chain joins TRBV19 to TRBJ1-6, with a tentative D call TRBD1 (6 bases). V lost 3 bases, J lost 8 bases, and 11 bases lay in between. Germline CDR1 LNHDA, CDR2 SQIVND (reference sequence). The CDR3 has 14 amino acids. The chain's CDR3 is CASSMRGADSPLHF. CDR3 nucleotide sequence: TGTGCCAGTAGTATGCGGGGGGCCGATTCACCCCTCCACTTT. Full variable domain (outside the CDR3, taken from reference TRBV19 and TRBJ1-6): DGGITQSPKYLFRKEGQNVTLSCEQNLNHDAMYWYRQDPGQGLRLIYYSQIVNDFQKGDIAEGYSVSREKKESFPLTVTSAQKNPTAFYLCASSMRGADSPLHFGNGTRLTVT.

The chain is built from TRBV19 and TRBJ2-2; TRBD2 matches at 9 bases. The CDR3 is 17 amino acids. The V gene's germline CDR1 is LNHDA and CDR2 SQIVND (reference sequence). V was clipped by 7 bases and J by 1 base; unmatched bases: 10. CDR3 nucleotides: TGTGCCAGTACGAGGGATCCTAGCGGGAAGAACACCGGGGAGCTGTTTTTT. It specifies CASTRDPSGKNTGELFF.

This chain links TRBV5-1 with TRBJ2-1; 15 nucleotides match TRBD2. V lost 2 bases to trimming and J lost 3 bases; unmatched junction nucleotides: 3. Germline V gene data show CDR1 as SGHRS and CDR2 as YFSETQ. The CDR3 has 17 residues. The CDR3 here is CASSFGTSGGFYNEQFF. The DNA of the CDR3 is TGCGCCAGCAGCTTCGGGACTAGCGGGGGGTTCTACAATGAGCAGTTCTTC.

The rearrangement joins TRBV19 to TRBJ1-5, with TRBD1 identical over 8 bases. Unmatched junction bases numbered 4, after V lost 4 bases and J lost 5 bases. CDR1 and CDR2 (germline): LNHDA, SQIVND (reference sequence). This CDR3 region has 14 residues. The CDR3 coding sequence is TGTGCCAGTAGTACCGACAGGGGCTATCAGCCCCAGCATTTT. This encodes CASSTDRGYQPQHF.

The V call is TRBV9, the J call TRBJ2-7, with a possible D match to TRBD2 (7 bases). V lost 4 bases and J 0 bases, leaving 20 bases between the germline ends. Germline V gene lookup returns CDR1 SGDLS and CDR2 YYNGEE. This CDR3 has 17 amino acids. CDR3 protein: CASSPRGAGVFSYEQYF. The CDR3 DNA is TGTGCCAGCAGCCCCCGGGGGGCGGGGGTTTTCTCCTACGAGCAGTACTTC. The full variable domain, rest sourced from reference TRBV9 and TRBJ2-7, is DSGVTQTPKHLITATGQRVTLRCSPRSGDLSVYWYQQSLDQGLQFLIQYYNGEERAKGNILERFSAQQFPDLHSELNLSSLELGDSALYFCASSPRGAGVFSYEQYFGPGTRLTVT.

The chain uses TRBV7-8 and TRBJ2-7, with a tentative D call TRBD1 (5 bases). Trimming removed 1 base at V and 1 base at J, with 11 bases between. CDR1 SGHVS and CDR2 FQNEAQ come from the germline V gene. The CDR3 loop spans 15 amino acids. The CDR3 sequence: CASSLGPQGSYEQYF. Written as DNA, the CDR3 is TGTGCCAGCAGCTTAGGCCCGCAGGGTTCCTACGAGCAGTACTTC.

The chain uses TRBV19 and TRBJ1-1, with TRBD1 matching over 8 bases. CDR3 length: 16 amino acids. J lost 1 base, V lost 3 bases, and 7 bases had no gene match. Germline lookup yields CDR1 LNHDA and CDR2 SQIVND (reference sequence). DNA for the CDR3: TGTGCCAGTAGTATGGGGCAGGGGGCGGAGAACACTGAAGCTTTCTTT. Its protein is CASSMGQGAENTEAFF. The full variable domain, rest sourced from reference TRBV19 and TRBJ1-1, is DGGITQSPKYLFRKEGQNVTLSCEQNLNHDAMYWYRQDPGQGLRLIYYSQIVNDFQKGDIAEGYSVSREKKESFPLTVTSAQKNPTAFYLCASSMGQGAENTEAFFGQGTRLTVV.

The chain joins TRBV7-9 to TRBJ2-3; D unclear. Germline V lookup: CDR1 SEHNR, CDR2 FQNEAQ (reference sequence). CDR3 length: 12 amino acids. V was cut by 3 bases and J by 3 bases, with 4 bases left in between. CDR3 region: CASSLLTDTQYF. The CDR3 DNA follows: TGTGCCAGCAGCTTGCTAACAGATACGCAGTATTTT.